This T cell receptor (beta chain) was sequenced for a study of T cells in Graves' hyperthyroidism and ophthalmopathy. Remarks on this clonotype: Its antigen remains unidentified.

There were TCR beta CDR3 regions amplified from RNA transcripts. First-round RT-PCR targeting the TCR CDR3 was performed with the HTBI primer set. MiXCR was run by TCRdb on the multiplex PCR reads, yielding one entry per CDR3 protein. The sample holds 650,000 to 850,000 distinct CDR3 sequences, under 20% seen once. The germline gives CDR1 MNHEY, CDR2 SMNVEV (reference sequence). There are 13 residues in the CDR3. Deletions cut 5 bases from V and 7 bases from J, with 14 bases between. Findings and caveats of the study: Blood also held most thyroid clonotypes expanded beyond 0.001. Separation of ophthalmopathy from stable hyperthyroidism was achieved by a 13 V-J model. Ophthalmopathy was identified by the model a median approximately 6.4 months ahead of onset.

Aged 18 to 65, the patients had hyperthyroidism that was newly diagnosed and had lasted under 2 months. The material sequenced was blood. This receptor was identified in a woman aged 45-60 years with Graves' hyperthyroidism that later progressed to Graves' ophthalmopathy. J is TRBJ1-2 and V is TRBV27; D gene unclear. The CDR3 DNA sequence: TGTGCCAGCAGTCCCTGGACTCGTCTTGGCTACACCTTC. This gives the protein CASSPWTRLGYTF.